The 18 T cell receptor beta chains presented below share a single source sample, sequenced in a study of OX40 agonist ivuxolimab in advanced cancers. Only in-frame clones appear in the TCRdb table, and some are missing; sequencing was by immunoSEQ multiplex PCR. The data contain about 73,000 clones, around 89% of them singletons. The sequenced sample was CD4+ or CD8+ T cells sorted from blood, obtained in a trial of the OX40 agonist ivuxolimab. These receptor sequences come from an adult with an advanced solid tumor such as melanoma, head and neck, liver or kidney cancer.

This chain uses TRBV28 with TRBJ1-2, with D possibly matching TRBD1 (5 bases). Per germline, CDR1 MDHEN and CDR2 SYDVKM. CDR3 length: 16 amino acids. The V and J ends lost 5 bases and 8 bases respectively, with 24 bases between them. CDR3 sequence reads: CASSPSFPGRKGGYTF. In DNA form, the CDR3 reads TGTGCCAGCAGTCCCTCTTTCCCGGGGCGCAAAGGGGGCTACACCTTC.

The chain has TRBV7-9 and TRBJ1-1, with 9 bases lining up with TRBD1. CDR3 size: 15 residues. V dropped 4 bases and J dropped 8; count of bases not matched to a gene: 11. The germline V gene encodes CDR1 SEHNR and CDR2 FQNEAQ (reference sequence). The DNA of the CDR3 is TGTGCCAGCAGCTCGCGGGGACAGGGAGAAAGAGAAGCTTTCTTT. Translating gives CASSSRGQGEREAFF.

The chain is built from TRBV4-1 and TRBJ2-3; 8 positions agree with TRBD2. V shed 0 bases, J shed 1 base, and the junction held 3 bases outside the gene matches. CDR3 length equals 16 residues. Germline CDR1 reads MGHRA; CDR2 reads YSYEKL. The CDR3 reads CASSQDWRGGTDTQYF. Here the CDR3 DNA reads TGCGCCAGCAGCCAAGATTGGCGGGGGGGCACAGATACGCAGTATTTT.

The chain carries TRBV7-2 and TRBJ2-7; D gene ambiguous. The V end lost 3 bases, the J end lost 5 bases, and 11 bases lay between the germline ends. The CDR3 covers 13 residues. CDR1 SGHTA and CDR2 FQGNSA come from the germline V gene. The DNA of the CDR3 is TGTGCCAGCAGCTTTGTAGTAGCAGACGAGCAGTACTTC. It translates to CASSFVVADEQYF.

The chain joins TRBV6-5 to TRBJ1-1; no clear D gene. Trimming took off 0 bases at V and 1 base at J, with 9 bases between the two ends. This CDR3 comprises 15 residues. The germline V gene encodes CDR1 MNHEY and CDR2 SVGAGI. CDR3 loop: CASSYSSTGNTEAFF. In nucleotides, the CDR3 is TGTGCCAGCAGTTACTCGTCCACTGGGAACACTGAAGCTTTCTTT.

This sequence joins TRBV9 and TRBJ1-2; unclear D gene. The CDR3 runs to 15 residues. Germline V gives CDR1 SGDLS, CDR2 YYNGEE. V shed 0 bases and J shed 4 bases, with 13 bases lying between them. CDR3 protein: CASSVGGLTLYGYTF. The CDR3 DNA is TGTGCCAGCAGCGTAGGTGGGTTAACCCTCTATGGCTACACCTTC.

The count of this clone is one. The CDR3 spells CASSPLENTGELFF. CDR3 nucleotides: TGTGCCAGCAGCCCCTTAGAGAACACCGGGGAGCTGTTTTTT. This sequence joins TRBV7-9 and TRBJ2-2; D ambiguous. Trimming removed 5 bases at V and 1 base at J, with 8 bases between. The CDR3 sequence is 14 residues long. Germline loops: CDR1 SEHNR, CDR2 FQNEAQ (reference sequence).

The chain recombines TRBV19 with TRBJ1-1; D perhaps matches TRBD1 (5 bases). Germline-derived CDR1 and CDR2 are LNHDA and SQIVND (reference sequence). This CDR3 is built from 15 residues. Trimming removed 8 bases from V and 1 base from J, with 17 bases in between. CDR3 DNA: TGTGCCAGTTCGCCCGGGTATGGGACGAACACTGAAGCTTTCTTT. Amino acids: CASSPGYGTNTEAFF.

This rearrangement joins TRBV7-3 to TRBJ1-1; no definite D call. V was pared by 3 bases and J by 7 bases, with 12 bases between. Germline CDR1 reads SGHTA; CDR2 reads FQGTGA. The CDR3 spans 13 residues. The CDR3 DNA reads as TGTGCCAGCAGCTTGGGTCTGGGGAGTGAAGCTTTCTTT. It codes for CASSLGLGSEAFF.

This sequence joins TRBV27 and TRBJ1-2; the match to TRBD1 covers 8 bases. Trimming removed 3 bases from V and 4 bases from J; junction bases left unmatched: 1. Germline lookup yields CDR1 MNHEY and CDR2 SMNVEV (reference sequence). This CDR3 spans 13 amino acids. CDR3 loop: CASSFGQGYGYTF. CDR3 in DNA: TGTGCCAGCAGTTTCGGACAGGGCTATGGCTACACCTTC.

This chain joins TRBV7-6 and TRBJ2-3, with TRBD2 matching over 7 bases. CDR1 is SGHVS and CDR2 is FNYEAQ in the germline V gene. The CDR3 covers 16 residues. With V trimmed by 4 bases and J by 2 bases, 9 bases remained unmatched. The chain's CDR3 is CASSYNLAGVTDTQYF. CDR3 nucleotides: TGTGCCAGCAGCTATAACCTGGCGGGAGTCACAGATACGCAGTATTTT.

J is TRBJ2-5 and V is TRBV7-9; the D gene could be TRBD1 or TRBD2 (5 bases each). The CDR3 length is 16 residues. CDR1 is SEHNR, CDR2 FQNEAQ, per germline (reference sequence). V was cut by 8 bases and J by 2 bases, with 21 bases left in between. For the CDR3, the DNA is TGTGCCAGCGAGCTAACCGACTGGGACCCTCAAGAGACCCAGTACTTC. Its protein product is CASELTDWDPQETQYF.

The rearrangement links TRBV7-6 to TRBJ2-7, with 8 bases that match TRBD1. The V gene end was trimmed by 5 bases and the J gene end by 2 bases; junction bases not matched to a gene: 5. CDR1 is SGHVS, CDR2 FNYEAQ, per germline. The CDR3 is 14 residues long. This CDR3 reads CASSPGQGTYEQYF. For the CDR3, the DNA is TGTGCCAGCAGCCCCGGACAGGGCACCTACGAGCAGTACTTC.

This rearrangement joins TRBV27 to TRBJ2-5; 9 nucleotides match TRBD1. The end of the DNA is better explained by TRBJ2-7, so the J call may be wrong. The CDR3 has 16 residues. Germline V gene sequence: CDR1 MNHEY, CDR2 SMNVEV (reference sequence). The CDR3 loop reads CASSLVGQGALYEQYF. CDR3 in DNA: TGTGCCAGCAGTTTGGTGGGACAGGGAGCCCTCTACGAGCAGTACTTC.

The CDR3 sequence is CASRTVGNSPLHF. The CDR3 region has the DNA TGTGCCAGCAGGACGGTCGGTAATTCACCCCTCCACTTT. The chain joins TRBV27 to TRBJ1-6; D remains unclear. V dropped 6 bases and J dropped 6 bases, with 9 bases sitting between them. The V gene's germline CDR1 is MNHEY and CDR2 SMNVEV (reference sequence). CDR3 length: 13 residues.

This clone came up many times. The chain combines TRBV7-3 with TRBJ1-1; D perhaps matches TRBD1 (6 bases). CDR1 is SGHTA and CDR2 is FQGTGA in the germline V gene. V was pared by 5 bases and J by 3 bases, with 16 bases between. The CDR3 extends over 15 amino acids. Written as DNA, the CDR3 is TGTGCCAGCAGCCCGTGGGGGGCGGCGGACACTGAAGCTTTCTTT. It specifies CASSPWGAADTEAFF. The entire variable domain, with the rest obtained from reference TRBV7-3 and TRBJ1-1, is as follows: GAGVSQTPSNKVTEKGKYVELRCDPISGHTALYWYRQSLGQGPEFLIYFQGTGAADDSGLPNDRFFAVRPEGSVSTLKIQRTERGDSAVYLCASSPWGAADTEAFFGQGTRLTVV.

The chain joins TRBV7-9 to TRBJ2-1; D not certain. V shed 1 base and J shed 8 bases, with 12 bases lying between them. Germline V gene sequence: CDR1 SEHNR, CDR2 FQNEAQ (reference sequence). This CDR3 region has 14 residues. The CDR3 loop is CASSLVGSWDEQFF. CDR3 coding DNA: TGTGCCAGCAGCTTAGTGGGCTCATGGGATGAGCAGTTCTTC.

The genes are TRBV19 and TRBJ2-1; D gene ambiguous. Trimming pared 8 bases from V and 0 bases from J, leaving 8 bases between. Germline assignment: CDR1 LNHDA and CDR2 SQIVND (reference sequence). The CDR3 totals 13 residues. CDR3 sequence reads: CASSAFSYNEQFF. CDR3 sequence (DNA): TGTGCCAGTTCGGCGTTCTCCTACAATGAGCAGTTCTTC.